The subject of this entry is one T cell receptor (beta chain). Germline and junction disagree at one end, which may indicate a read error. The data are from a study of OX40 agonist ivuxolimab in advanced cancers. Turning to the study itself: Patients undergoing dose escalation presented with hepatocellular carcinoma, melanoma, renal cell or head and neck cancer.

Clones were read by immunoSEQ multiplex PCR, and TCRdb kept only the in-frame ones, dropping some. The profile shows approximately 81,000 clones, 88% of them singletons. Germline V gene data show CDR1 as SNHLY and CDR2 as FYNNEI. This CDR3 is built from 12 residues. This rearrangement joins TRBV2 to TRBJ2-1; 7 nucleotides agree with TRBD2. The sample in question was CD4+ or CD8+ T cells sorted from blood, obtained in a trial of the OX40 agonist ivuxolimab. The source is an adult with an advanced solid tumor such as melanoma, head and neck, liver or kidney cancer. The CDR3, as DNA: TGTGCCAGCAGTGGGGACTACCATGAGCAGTTCTTC. Translated: CASSGDYHEQFF.